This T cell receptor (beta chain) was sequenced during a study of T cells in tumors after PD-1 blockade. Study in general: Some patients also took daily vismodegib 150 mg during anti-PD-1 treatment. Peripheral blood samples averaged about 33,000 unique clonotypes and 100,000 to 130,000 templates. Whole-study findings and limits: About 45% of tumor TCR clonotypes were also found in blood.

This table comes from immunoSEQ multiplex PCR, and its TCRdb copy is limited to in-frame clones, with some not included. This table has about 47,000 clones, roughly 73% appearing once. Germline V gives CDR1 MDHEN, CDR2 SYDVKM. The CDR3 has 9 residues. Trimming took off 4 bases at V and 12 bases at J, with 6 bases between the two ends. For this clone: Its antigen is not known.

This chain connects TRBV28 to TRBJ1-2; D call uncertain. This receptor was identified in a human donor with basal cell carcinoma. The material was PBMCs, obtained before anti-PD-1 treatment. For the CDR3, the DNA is TGTGCCAGCAGTTACCCGCACACCTTC. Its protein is CASSYPHTF.